A selection of T cell receptor beta chains follows, all from one sample in a study of blood T cell repertoires in COVID-19. Produced via immunoSEQ multiplex PCR; TCRdb's table is partial and in-frame only. This table has 350,000 to 400,000 clones, 80% to 95% appearing once. Sequenced sample: PBMCs or T cells enriched from blood (not recorded which). The source is a woman in her 40s who had been exposed to COVID-19. Each CDR3 is given with its conserved first and last residue. Each record gives: CDR3 protein, CDR3 DNA, V gene, D gene, clone size, J gene. The D gene is left open where the match is weak. The size of a clone is reported for some rows only, either as once, few or many, or as a class for expanded clones.

CASRVETGWRGYTF	TGCGCCAGCAGGGTGGAGACAGGGTGGAGAGGCTACACCTTC	TRBV5-1	TRBD1	.	TRBJ1-2
CASSYSHRGYNSPLHF	TGTGCCAGCAGTTACTCCCACAGGGGGTATAATTCACCCCTCCACTTT	TRBV6-5	TRBD1	.	TRBJ1-6
CASPGGPRAEAFF	TGTGCCAGCCCAGGGGGCCCTAGGGCTGAAGCTTTCTTT	TRBV6-6	TRBD1	once	TRBJ1-1
CASSLAELAGVYEQYF	TGCGCCAGCAGCTTGGCCGAACTAGCGGGAGTCTACGAGCAGTACTTC	TRBV5-1	TRBD2	few	TRBJ2-7
CASSQDTDSKDTQYF	TGTGCCAGCAGCCAAGATACGGACTCCAAGGATACGCAGTATTTT	TRBV3-1/TRBV3-2	.	few	TRBJ2-3
CATSRTDGKGTEAFF	TGTGCCACCAGCAGGACCGACGGGAAGGGCACTGAAGCTTTCTTT	TRBV15	.	.	TRBJ1-1
CASSPDYRVGNEQFF	TGTGCCAGCAGTCCTGATTACAGGGTGGGGAATGAGCAGTTCTTC	TRBV5-4	.	.	TRBJ2-1
CASSHNRGNEQFF	TGTGCCAGCTCACATAACAGGGGGAATGAGCAGTTCTTC	TRBV18	TRBD1	once	TRBJ2-1
CASSLGQPATAYGYTF	TGCGCCAGCAGCTTGGGACAGCCTGCCACTGCCTATGGCTACACCTTC	TRBV5-1	.	.	TRBJ1-2
CASSRKQGTNSPLHF	TGTGCCAGCAGCCGAAAACAGGGTACTAATTCACCCCTCCACTTT	TRBV6-5	.	.	TRBJ1-6
CASSRGGLNTEAFF	TGTGCCAGCAGTAGGGGGGGTTTGAACACTGAAGCTTTCTTT	TRBV6-5	.	once	TRBJ1-1
CASRPMQGASSPLHF	TGTGCCAGCAGACCTATGCAGGGGGCAAGTTCACCCCTCCACTTT	TRBV6-2/TRBV6-3	TRBD1	.	TRBJ1-6
CASGPSASYEQYF	TGTGCTAGTGGTCCAAGCGCCTCCTACGAGCAGTACTTC	TRBV12-5	.	.	TRBJ2-7
CASREEVDRPSGNTIYF	TGTGCCAGCAGAGAAGAAGTGGACAGGCCCTCTGGAAACACCATATATTTT	TRBV6-4	TRBD1	.	TRBJ1-3
CASSKGKRTSGYEQFF	TGTGCCAGCAGCAAAGGAAAGAGGACTAGCGGGTATGAGCAGTTCTTC	TRBV21-1	.	.	TRBJ2-1
CASSLASGTVEGYTF	TGTGCCAGCAGCTTAGCTTCGGGAACAGTGGAAGGCTACACCTTC	TRBV7-9	.	.	TRBJ1-2
CASSREGYGYTF	TGTGCCTCGTCGAGGGAGGGGTATGGCTACACCTTC	TRBV18	.	.	TRBJ1-2
CAWSGQGAFGNTIYF	TGTGCCTGGAGTGGACAGGGGGCCTTTGGAAACACCATATATTTT	TRBV30	TRBD1	.	TRBJ1-3
CASSLAGQGVDGYTF	TGTGCCAGCAGCTTGGCGGGACAGGGTGTGGATGGCTACACCTTC	TRBV5-4	TRBD1	.	TRBJ1-2
CASSIGFAGGYNEQFF	TGTGCCAGTAGTATAGGGTTTGCGGGCGGCTACAATGAGCAGTTCTTC	TRBV19	.	.	TRBJ2-1
CASADSSGNTIYF	TGCGCCAGCGCGGACAGCTCTGGAAACACCATATATTTT	TRBV10-2	.	.	TRBJ1-3
CASSGLRSRLGTGELFF	TGTGCCAGCAGTGGTTTAAGGTCGAGGTTGGGCACCGGGGAGCTGTTTTTT	TRBV25-1	.	.	TRBJ2-2
CSVAGGMNTEAFF	TGCAGCGTCGCAGGGGGCATGAACACTGAAGCTTTCTTT	TRBV29-1	TRBD1	.	TRBJ1-1
CAAARGLRSYNEQFF	TGTGCCGCGGCTCGAGGTCTTCGGTCCTACAATGAGCAGTTCTTC	TRBV3-1/TRBV3-2	.	.	TRBJ2-1
CASSLDTGAGATGELFF	TGTGCCAGCAGCTTGGATACAGGGGCTGGTGCTACCGGGGAGCTGTTTTTT	TRBV5-6	TRBD1	.	TRBJ2-2
CASSQGAGKGNQPQHF	TGTGCCAGCAGCCAAGGGGCAGGGAAGGGCAATCAGCCCCAGCATTTT	TRBV3-1/TRBV3-2	.	.	TRBJ1-5
CASSEGGQGARNEQFF	TGTGCCAGCAGTGAAGGGGGACAGGGGGCGAGGAATGAGCAGTTCTTC	TRBV6-1	TRBD1	.	TRBJ2-1
CASSYGRGGTEAFF	TGTGCCAGCAGTTACGGGCGGGGGGGGACTGAAGCTTTCTTT	TRBV6-6	.	.	TRBJ1-1
CASSIGTGNYGYTF	TGTGCCAGTAGTATTGGCACAGGGAACTATGGCTACACCTTC	TRBV19	.	.	TRBJ1-2
CASSEQGLANEKLFF	TGTGCCAGCAGTGAACAGGGGTTGGCTAATGAAAAACTGTTTTTT	TRBV2	.	.	TRBJ1-4
CASSPTTGANYGYTF	TGTGCCAGCAGCCCCACGACAGGGGCCAACTATGGCTACACCTTC	TRBV11-2	TRBD1	.	TRBJ1-2
CAWTKHYNEQFF	TGTGCCTGGACGAAACACTACAATGAGCAGTTCTTC	TRBV30	.	.	TRBJ2-1
CATSSRQRSYNEQFF	TGTGCCACCAGCTCTCGACAGAGATCATACAATGAGCAGTTCTTC	TRBV15	.	.	TRBJ2-1
CASSVQPQGSEAFF	TGTGCCAGCAGCGTCCAACCACAGGGTTCTGAAGCTTTCTTT	TRBV9	.	.	TRBJ1-1
CASSLDRAKGDTEAFF	TGTGCCAGCAGTTTGGACAGGGCTAAAGGGGACACTGAAGCTTTCTTT	TRBV2	TRBD1	.	TRBJ1-1
CATSDSRDGGYGYTF	TGTGCCACCAGTGATTCCAGAGACGGGGGGTATGGCTACACCTTC	TRBV24-1	.	.	TRBJ1-2
CASHWTGKYTEAFF	TGTGCCAGTCACTGGACAGGGAAGTACACTGAAGCTTTCTTT	TRBV19	TRBD1	.	TRBJ1-1
CASSIGSTGGYEKLFF	TGTGCCAGTAGTATAGGATCGACAGGGGGATATGAAAAACTGTTTTTT	TRBV19	TRBD1	.	TRBJ1-4
CASSPGTSFWEQYF	TGTGCCAGTAGCCCCGGGACTTCCTTCTGGGAGCAGTACTTC	TRBV19	.	.	TRBJ2-7
CASSVQGLSGNTIYF	TGTGCCAGCAGCGTACAGGGACTCTCTGGAAACACCATATATTTT	TRBV9	.	.	TRBJ1-3
CASSPSPSGGYTF	TGTGCCAGCAGTCCGTCACCCTCAGGTGGCTACACCTTC	TRBV6-5	.	.	TRBJ1-2
CASSGDRENTQYF	TGTGCCAGCAGTGGAGACAGGGAAAATACGCAGTATTTT	TRBV2	TRBD1	.	TRBJ2-3
CASSLGQVNGYTF	TGTGCCAGCAGCTTAGGACAGGTTAATGGCTACACCTTC	TRBV7-9	.	.	TRBJ1-2
CASSRAGAGGYTF	TGTGCCAGCAGCCGCGCGGGGGCCGGTGGCTACACCTTC	TRBV3-1/TRBV3-2	.	.	TRBJ1-2
CASVLGTAHTEAFF	TGTGCTAGTGTCCTTGGGACAGCCCACACTGAAGCTTTCTTT	TRBV12-5	TRBD1	.	TRBJ1-1
CASRVEWRSGYGYTF	TGCGCCAGCAGGGTGGAGTGGCGGTCGGGCTATGGCTACACCTTC	TRBV5-1	.	.	TRBJ1-2
CASSHVPSTEAFF	TGCGCCAGCAGCCACGTCCCCAGCACTGAAGCTTTCTTT	TRBV4-1	.	.	TRBJ1-1
CASSLELSGTDTQYF	TGTGCCAGCAGCTTAGAACTGTCGGGGACAGATACGCAGTATTTT	TRBV7-6	.	.	TRBJ2-3
CASSPRQGRLPRYGYTF	TGTGCCAGCAGCCCTCGACAGGGCCGTCTACCGCGCTATGGCTACACCTTC	TRBV9	TRBD1	.	TRBJ1-2
CASSLTPGAMNTEAFF	TGTGCCAGCAGCTTAACGCCAGGGGCCATGAACACTGAAGCTTTCTTT	TRBV7-3	.	.	TRBJ1-1
CASSPLGETQYF	TGTGCCAGCAGCCCCCTAGGAGAGACCCAGTACTTC	TRBV12-3/TRBV12-4	.	.	TRBJ2-5
CASNPLAGGSYNEQFF	TGTGCCAGCAATCCACTAGCGGGAGGCTCCTACAATGAGCAGTTCTTC	TRBV27	TRBD2	few	TRBJ2-1
CASSLVAVSTDTQYF	TGTGCCAGCAGCTTAGTAGCGGTTAGCACAGATACGCAGTATTTT	TRBV7-2	.	.	TRBJ2-3
CASSLRGHRDSSYNEQFF	TGTGCCAGCTCACTAAGGGGGCACAGGGATAGCTCCTACAATGAGCAGTTCTTC	TRBV18	TRBD1	.	TRBJ2-1
CASRAQGKGEQFF	TGTGCCAGCAGAGCACAGGGGAAGGGTGAGCAGTTCTTC	TRBV6-5	TRBD1	once	TRBJ2-1
CASSLLHRGNQPQHF	TGTGCCAGCAGCTTACTTCACAGGGGCAATCAGCCCCAGCATTTT	TRBV7-2	.	.	TRBJ1-5
CASSPGLAGGPLVYEQFF	TGTGCCAGCAGCCCGGGACTAGCGGGAGGGCCGTTAGTCTATGAGCAGTTCTTC	TRBV7-9	TRBD2	.	TRBJ2-1
CASSLGGGTADGEQFF	TGTGCCAGCAGCTTAGGTGGCGGGACCGCTGACGGTGAGCAGTTCTTC	TRBV13	.	.	TRBJ2-1
CAGTGHRNTEAFF	TGTGCCGGTACAGGGCACAGGAACACTGAAGCTTTCTTT	TRBV30	.	.	TRBJ1-1